The 21 T cell receptor beta chains reported below all come from one sample, sequenced in a study of blood T cells in healthy people across ages (dated by TCRdb to about 2015). Library preparation used 5' RACE. Sequencing instrument: Illumina HiSeq 2500. A second roughly 6 to 12 cycle PCR used a sample-barcoded 5' primer and a J-beta primer mix. TCRdb reanalyzed the raw reads on its own, using fastp at Q25 for trimming and MiXCR for clone calling, and kept in-frame beta chains. Records with the same CDR3 protein are collapsed into one entry carrying the most frequent genes and DNA. This sample has 720,000 or so distinct CDR3 sequences in its table, and over 40% of those were observed once. The top ten clones comprise around 30% of the sample. Source material: blood. Receptors originate from an elderly man in good health.

The chain employs TRBV7-9 and TRBJ2-7, with D tentatively TRBD1 (7 bases). The CDR3 extends over 17 amino acids. V lost 0 bases to trimming and J lost 4 bases, with 19 bases between them. Germline values: CDR1 SEHNR, CDR2 FQNEAQ (reference sequence). CDR3 region: CASSLATGAGLFYEQYF. In DNA form, the CDR3 reads TGTGCCAGCAGCTTAGCTACAGGGGCGGGATTGTTTTACGAGCAGTACTTC. Full variable domain (remainder filled in from reference TRBV7-9 and TRBJ2-7): DTGVSQNPRHKITKRGQNVTFRCDPISEHNRLYWYRQTLGQGPEFLTYFQNEAQLEKSRLLSDRFSAERPKGSFSTLEIQRTEQGDSAMYLCASSLATGAGLFYEQYFGPGTRLTVT.

This clonotype was recorded once. The rearrangement uses TRBV4-2 and TRBJ1-3; D possibly corresponds to TRBD1 (6 bases). Germline lookup yields CDR1 LGHNA and CDR2 YNFKEQ. This CDR3 is 16 amino acids long. V was trimmed by 2 bases and J by 5 bases, leaving 16 bases between them. This CDR3 is CASSQLGAQGRNTIYF. CDR3 nucleotides: TGTGCCAGCAGCCAACTTGGGGCACAGGGAAGAAACACCATATATTTT.

This clonotype was detected a few times. V is TRBV6-2 or TRBV6-3 and J is TRBJ2-3; tentative D call: TRBD1 (8 bases). In germline, CDR1 is MNHEY, CDR2 SVGEGT. V dropped 6 bases and J dropped 3 bases, with 16 bases sitting between them. The CDR3 loop spans 15 amino acids. The CDR3 region has the DNA TGTGCCAGCAGCAAACAGGGGGGGAGAACAGATACGCAGTATTTT. Translated: CASSKQGGRTDTQYF.

The rearrangement uses TRBV6-1 and TRBJ2-7; 12 bases fit TRBD2. The CDR3 is made up of 16 amino acids. The trim removed 6 bases at V and 0 bases at J, leaving 6 bases unmatched. Germline CDR1 and CDR2: MNHNS and SASEGT. The CDR3 sequence: CASRGRTSGISYEQYF. CDR3 coding DNA: TGTGCCAGCAGGGGACGGACTAGCGGGATCTCCTACGAGCAGTACTTC.

This clonotype was counted a single time. This chain joins TRBV6-2 or TRBV6-3 and TRBJ1-5; 7 bases are a match to TRBD1. V shed 0 bases and J 6 bases; nucleotides not matched to a gene: 5. There are 15 residues in the CDR3. Germline-derived CDR1 and CDR2 are MNHEY and SVGEGT. This chain's CDR3 is CASSYSGQTGQPQHF. The CDR3 DNA follows: TGTGCCAGCAGTTACTCGGGACAGACGGGTCAGCCCCAGCATTTT.

This clonotype was counted between two and nine times. This rearrangement joins TRBV29-1 to TRBJ2-7, with TRBD1 as a possible D gene (6 bases). This CDR3 contains 13 residues. Between the trimmed V and J ends, which lost 7 bases and 2 bases, there was a span of 15 bases. Germline values: CDR1 SQVTM, CDR2 ANQGSEA. Here the CDR3 DNA reads TGCAGCGCTTCCGGGACAAGGACCTACGAGCAGTACTTC. This gives the protein CSASGTRTYEQYF.

This clonotype has a single count. The J gene is TRBJ1-2, the V gene TRBV27, with 8 bases fitting TRBD1. In germline, CDR1 is MNHEY, CDR2 SMNVEV (reference sequence). The CDR3 loop spans 16 amino acids. V lost 5 bases and J lost 6; bases outside the gene matches: 14. Here the CDR3 reads CASSPRDRPRSDGYTF. The CDR3 bases are TGTGCCAGCAGTCCCCGGGACAGGCCCCGGTCGGATGGCTACACCTTC.

This sequence joins TRBV5-6 and TRBJ2-5, with D unclear. Germline loops: CDR1 SGHDT, CDR2 YYEEEE. The ends were cut back, 2 bases at V and 11 bases at J, with 16 bases in the middle. The CDR3 is made up of 13 amino acids. The DNA for the CDR3 is TGTGCCAGCAGCTTCAAGGTCTACAATGAGCAGTACTTC. Amino acids: CASSFKVYNEQYF.

This clonotype was detected ten times or more. DNA for the CDR3: TGTGCCAGCAGTCAGCAAGGGACAGGGGCCACAGATACGCAGTATTTT. Translating gives CASSQQGTGATDTQYF. The V gene is TRBV7-2, the J gene TRBJ2-3; 10 nucleotides agree with TRBD1. The CDR3 extends over 16 amino acids. Trimming cost V 6 bases and J 2 bases; bases outside gene matches: 8. The germline V gene has CDR1 SGHTA and CDR2 FQGNSA.

As to this clonotype: Since a much larger clone is just one base distant, this may be a read error. The chain carries TRBV18 and TRBJ1-6, with 7 nucleotides matching TRBD1. Germline V gives CDR1 KGHSH, CDR2 LQKENI. The CDR3 runs to 14 residues. The DNA of the CDR3 is TGTGCCAGCTCCCTCCGGGACAGCAATTCACTCCTCCACTTT. Translation gives CASSLRDSNSLLHF. The variable domain in full, completed from reference TRBV18 and TRBJ1-6, reads NAGVMQNPRHLVRRRGQEARLRCSPMKGHSHVYWYRQLPEEGLKFMVYLQKENIIDESGMPKERFSAEFPKEGPSILRIQQVVRGDSAAYFCASSLRDSNSLLHFGNGTRLTVT.

In this sample, this clonotype turned up many times. The chain links TRBV4-2 to TRBJ1-4; 9 bases align to TRBD1. The CDR3 totals 15 residues. After removal of 0 bases from V and 8 bases from J, the junction contained 4 bases not matched to a gene. Germline V lookup: CDR1 LGHNA, CDR2 YNFKEQ. CDR3: CASSQDGTGSEKLFF. In nucleotides, the CDR3 is TGTGCCAGCAGCCAAGATGGGACAGGGAGCGAAAAACTGTTTTTT.

The chain recombines TRBV30 with TRBJ2-5, with a weak D call TRBD2 (7 bases). The germline V and J ends were trimmed by 0 bases and 6 bases, with 14 bases remaining between them. Germline assignment: CDR1 GTSNPN and CDR2 SVGIG (reference sequence). The CDR3 consists of 14 residues. CDR3 amino acids: CAWSVRGALKTQYF. In DNA, the CDR3 is TGTGCCTGGAGTGTTCGGGGGGCCCTAAAGACCCAGTACTTC. Together with reference TRBV30 and TRBJ2-5, the CDR3 gives the full variable domain: SQTIHQWPATLVQPVGSPLSLECTVEGTSNPNLYWYRQAAGRGLQLLFYSVGIGQISSEVPQNLSASRPQDRQFILSSKKLLLSDSGFYLCAWSVRGALKTQYFGPGTRLLVL.

This chain links TRBV20-1 with TRBJ1-6; D unclear. CDR1 DFQATT and CDR2 SNEGSKA come from the germline V gene (reference sequence). V was trimmed by 6 bases and J by 0 bases, leaving 18 bases between them. The CDR3 extends over 17 amino acids. The CDR3 DNA is TGCAGTGCCGTAGACGTGACGTCGAGCTCCTATAATTCACCCCTCCACTTT. Amino acid sequence: CSAVDVTSSSYNSPLHF.

The V gene is TRBV4-2, the J gene TRBJ1-2; a possible D gene is TRBD1 (6 bases). The germline V gene encodes CDR1 LGHNA and CDR2 YNFKEQ. V was trimmed by 6 bases and J by 2 bases, leaving 13 bases between them. The CDR3 has 14 residues. CDR3 region: CASRDRGQNYGYTF. In DNA, the CDR3 is TGTGCCAGCAGGGATCGGGGGCAGAACTATGGCTACACCTTC.

The chain has TRBV20-1 and TRBJ2-6; unclear D gene. The CDR3 runs to 15 residues. Trimming removed 6 bases at V and 2 bases at J, with 14 bases between. Germline V CDR1 and CDR2: DFQATT, SNEGSKA (reference sequence). CDR3 sequence: CSAPVRRAGANVLTF. The CDR3 DNA is TGCAGTGCCCCAGTGCGACGGGCTGGGGCCAACGTCCTGACTTTC.

This clonotype showed up just once. This chain links TRBV11-3 with TRBJ2-1; no definite D call. Trimming cost V 1 base and J 7 bases, with 11 bases left between them. Germline V gives CDR1 SGHNT, CDR2 YENEEA. The CDR3 consists of 14 residues. CDR3 protein: CASSLGWSSNEQFF. The CDR3 coding sequence is TGTGCCAGCAGCTTAGGGTGGAGTTCGAATGAGCAGTTCTTC.

This clonotype was detected a few times. The gene calls are TRBV21-1 and TRBJ2-5. TRBV21-1 is designated a pseudogene. The CDR3 sequence is 21 residues long. In DNA form, the CDR3 reads TGTGCCAGCACCAGAAAGACGACCCAAACCCACAGTGACACATACCAAGAGGCCCAGTACTTC. Amino acids: CASTRKTTQTHSDTYQEAQYF.

The chain uses TRBV6-1 and TRBJ2-5; TRBD1 aligns across 10 bases. J lost 11 bases, V lost 6 bases, and 15 bases had no gene match. Germline V CDR1 and CDR2: MNHNS, SASEGT. The CDR3 is made up of 15 amino acids. The CDR3, as DNA: TGTGCCAGCAGCCTATTGGGACAGGGGAACAATGAGCAGTACTTC. It is translated as CASSLLGQGNNEQYF.

The chain employs TRBV20-1 and TRBJ2-3, with 9 bases lining up with TRBD2. The germline CDR1 and CDR2 sequences are DFQATT and SNEGSKA (reference sequence). The CDR3 is 14 residues long. V lost 6 bases to trimming and J lost 5 bases; unmatched junction nucleotides: 9. CDR3 sequence (DNA): TGCAGTGCAATAGCGGGGGACCAGGGAGATACGCAGTATTTT. Encoded protein: CSAIAGDQGDTQYF.

Details on this clonotype: A read error may explain this, as a much larger clone is one base away. The genes are TRBV18 and TRBJ2-1; 8 nucleotides agree with TRBD1. Trimming removed 5 bases from V and 13 bases from J; junction bases left unmatched: 10. The CDR3 spans 13 residues. Germline lookup yields CDR1 KGHSH and CDR2 LQKENI. The CDR3 spells CASSITGGETQFF. CDR3 DNA: TGTGCCAGCTCAATCACAGGGGGAGAGACCCAGTTCTTC.

This clonotype has more than one count but fewer than ten. For the CDR3, the DNA is TGTGCCAGCAGCTTGGAAGGATCCGAGCAGTACTTC. Translating it yields CASSLEGSEQYF. V is TRBV5-6 and J is TRBJ2-7, with D unclear. In germline, CDR1 is SGHDT, CDR2 YYEEEE. The CDR3 runs to 12 residues. Trimming removed 0 bases at V and 6 bases at J, with 7 bases between.